This T cell receptor (beta chain) was recovered during a study of blood T cell repertoires in COVID-19. Assay used: immunoSEQ multiplex PCR; TCRdb lists only in-frame clones, some missing. This table holds a few hundred thousand clones, 85% to 90% found once. J lost 6 bases, V lost 4 bases, and 12 bases had no gene match. Germline loops: CDR1 KGHDR, CDR2 SFDVKD. The length of the CDR3 is 19 residues. This clone was seen only once. This clonotype was sampled from a man aged 45-65 years with acute or convalescent COVID-19. The specimen sequenced was peripheral blood. The genes are TRBV24-1 and TRBJ2-1; TRBD2 matches 15 bases. CDR3 in amino acids: CATSDPGTSGGPGGNEQFF. The CDR3 DNA reads TGTGCCACCAGTGACCCCGGGACTAGCGGGGGGCCAGGGGGCAATGAGCAGTTCTTC.